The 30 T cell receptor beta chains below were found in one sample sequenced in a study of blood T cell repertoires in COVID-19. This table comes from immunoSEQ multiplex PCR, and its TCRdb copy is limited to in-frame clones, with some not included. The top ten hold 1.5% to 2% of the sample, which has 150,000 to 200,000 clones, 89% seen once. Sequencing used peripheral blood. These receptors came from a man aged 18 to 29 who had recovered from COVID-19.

CDR3: CASSPRGDTQYF. The DNA for the CDR3 is TGTGCCAGCAGCCCAAGGGGAGATACGCAGTATTTT. J is TRBJ2-3 and V is TRBV3-1 (or the pseudogene TRBV3-2), with a tentative D call TRBD1 (5 bases). CDR1 LGHDT and CDR2 YNNKEL come from the germline V gene (reference sequence). The CDR3 length is 12 residues. V dropped 4 bases and J dropped 5 bases, with 7 bases sitting between them.

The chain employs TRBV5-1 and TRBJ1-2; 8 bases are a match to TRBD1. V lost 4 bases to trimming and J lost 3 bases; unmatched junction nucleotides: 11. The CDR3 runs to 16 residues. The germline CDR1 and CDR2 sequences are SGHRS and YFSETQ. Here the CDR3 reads CASSKGQAEGHYGYTF. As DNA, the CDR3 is TGCGCCAGCAGCAAGGGACAGGCCGAGGGGCACTATGGCTACACCTTC.

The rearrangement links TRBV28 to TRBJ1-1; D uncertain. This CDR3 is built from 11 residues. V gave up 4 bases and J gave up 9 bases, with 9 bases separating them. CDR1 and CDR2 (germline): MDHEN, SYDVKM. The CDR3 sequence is CASSYNLKAFF. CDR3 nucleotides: TGTGCCAGCAGTTACAATCTTAAAGCTTTCTTT.

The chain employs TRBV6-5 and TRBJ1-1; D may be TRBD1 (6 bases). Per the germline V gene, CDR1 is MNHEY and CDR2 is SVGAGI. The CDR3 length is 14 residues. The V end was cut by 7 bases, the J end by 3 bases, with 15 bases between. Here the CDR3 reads CASTPAGQYTEAFF. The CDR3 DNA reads TGTGCCAGCACCCCGGCCGGACAGTACACTGAAGCTTTCTTT.

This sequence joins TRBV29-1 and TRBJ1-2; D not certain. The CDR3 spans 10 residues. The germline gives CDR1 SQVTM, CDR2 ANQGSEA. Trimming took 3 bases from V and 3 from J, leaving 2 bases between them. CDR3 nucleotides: TGCAGCGTTGACTACTATGGCTACACCTTC. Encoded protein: CSVDYYGYTF.

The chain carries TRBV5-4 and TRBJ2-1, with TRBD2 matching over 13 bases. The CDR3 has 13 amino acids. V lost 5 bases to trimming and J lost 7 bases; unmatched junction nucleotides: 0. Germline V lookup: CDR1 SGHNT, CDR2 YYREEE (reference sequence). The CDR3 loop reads CASRTSGRNEQFF. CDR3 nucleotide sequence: TGTGCCAGCAGGACTAGCGGGAGGAATGAGCAGTTCTTC.

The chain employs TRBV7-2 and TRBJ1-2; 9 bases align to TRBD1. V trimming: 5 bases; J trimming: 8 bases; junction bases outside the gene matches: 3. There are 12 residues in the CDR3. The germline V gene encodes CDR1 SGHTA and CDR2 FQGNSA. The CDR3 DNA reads TGTGCCAGCAGCCCGACAGGGGGAGGCTACACCTTC. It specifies CASSPTGGGYTF.

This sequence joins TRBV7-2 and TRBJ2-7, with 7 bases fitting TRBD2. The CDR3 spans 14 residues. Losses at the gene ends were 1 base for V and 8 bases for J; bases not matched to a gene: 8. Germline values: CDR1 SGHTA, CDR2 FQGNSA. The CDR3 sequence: CASSLDGGSAKQYF. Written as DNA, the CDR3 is TGTGCCAGCAGCTTAGACGGCGGGAGTGCTAAGCAGTACTTC. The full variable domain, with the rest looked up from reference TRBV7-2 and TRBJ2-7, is GAGVSQSPSNKVTEKGKDVELRCDPISGHTALYWYRQSLGQGLEFLIYFQGNSAPDKSGLPSDRFSAERTGGSVSTLTIQRTQQEDSAVYLCASSLDGGSAKQYFGPGTRLTVT.

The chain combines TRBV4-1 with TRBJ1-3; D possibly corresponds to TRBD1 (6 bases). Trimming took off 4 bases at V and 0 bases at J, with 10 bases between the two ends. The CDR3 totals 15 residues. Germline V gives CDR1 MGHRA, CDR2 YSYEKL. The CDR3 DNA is TGCGCCAGCAGCCCACGGGACAACTCTGGAAACACCATATATTTT. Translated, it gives CASSPRDNSGNTIYF.

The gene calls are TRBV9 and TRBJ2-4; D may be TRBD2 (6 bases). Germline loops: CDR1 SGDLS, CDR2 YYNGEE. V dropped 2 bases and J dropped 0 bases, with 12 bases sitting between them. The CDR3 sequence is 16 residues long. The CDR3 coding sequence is TGTGCCAGCAGCGTTGAAGGGCGGGGAGCCAAAAACATTCAGTACTTC. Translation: CASSVEGRGAKNIQYF. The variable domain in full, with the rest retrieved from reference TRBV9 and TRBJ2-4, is DSGVTQTPKHLITATGQRVTLRCSPRSGDLSVYWYQQSLDQGLQFLIQYYNGEERAKGNILERFSAQQFPDLHSELNLSSLELGDSALYFCASSVEGRGAKNIQYFGAGTRLSVL.

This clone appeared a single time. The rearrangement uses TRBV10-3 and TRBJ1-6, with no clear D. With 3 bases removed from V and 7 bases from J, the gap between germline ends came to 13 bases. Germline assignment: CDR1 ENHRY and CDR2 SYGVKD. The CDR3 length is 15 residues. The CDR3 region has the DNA TGTGCCATCAGTGACCGCCCTCGAGGAAATTCACCCCTCCACTTT. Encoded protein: CAISDRPRGNSPLHF.

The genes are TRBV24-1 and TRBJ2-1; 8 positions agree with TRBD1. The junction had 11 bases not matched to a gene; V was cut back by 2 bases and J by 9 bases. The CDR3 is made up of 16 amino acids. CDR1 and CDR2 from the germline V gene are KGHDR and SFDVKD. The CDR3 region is CATSDSVDRVSGEQFF. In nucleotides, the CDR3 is TGTGCCACCAGTGATTCTGTGGACAGGGTAAGTGGTGAGCAGTTCTTC.

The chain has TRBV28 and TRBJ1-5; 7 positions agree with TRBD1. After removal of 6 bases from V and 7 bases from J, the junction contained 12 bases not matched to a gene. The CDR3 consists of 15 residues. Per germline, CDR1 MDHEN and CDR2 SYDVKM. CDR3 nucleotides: TGTGCCAGCAGGCCCGTACAGGGGCGCAGACAGCCCCAGCATTTT. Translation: CASRPVQGRRQPQHF.

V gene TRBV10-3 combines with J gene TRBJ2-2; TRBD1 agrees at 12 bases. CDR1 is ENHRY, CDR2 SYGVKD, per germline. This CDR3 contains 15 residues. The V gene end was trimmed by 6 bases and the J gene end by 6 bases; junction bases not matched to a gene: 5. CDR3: CAISDGTGGAGELFF. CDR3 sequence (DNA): TGTGCCATCAGCGACGGGACAGGGGGCGCCGGGGAGCTGTTTTTT.

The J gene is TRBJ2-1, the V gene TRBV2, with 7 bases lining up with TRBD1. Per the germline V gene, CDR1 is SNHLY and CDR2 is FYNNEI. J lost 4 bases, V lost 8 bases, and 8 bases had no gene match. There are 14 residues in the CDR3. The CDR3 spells CASAWTGIYNEQFF. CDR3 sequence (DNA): TGTGCCAGCGCGTGGACAGGTATATACAATGAGCAGTTCTTC.

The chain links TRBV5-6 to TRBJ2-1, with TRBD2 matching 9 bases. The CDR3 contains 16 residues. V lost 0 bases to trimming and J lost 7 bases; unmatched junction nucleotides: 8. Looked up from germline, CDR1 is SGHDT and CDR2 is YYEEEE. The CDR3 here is CASSLDPSGKVNEQFF. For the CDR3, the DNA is TGTGCCAGCAGCTTGGACCCTAGCGGGAAGGTAAATGAGCAGTTCTTC.

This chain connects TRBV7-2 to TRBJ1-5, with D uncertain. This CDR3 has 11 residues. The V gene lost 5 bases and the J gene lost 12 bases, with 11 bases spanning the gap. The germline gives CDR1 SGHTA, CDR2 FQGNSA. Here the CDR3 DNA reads TGTGCCAGCAGCCCTGGGCTGGACCAGCATTTT. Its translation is CASSPGLDQHF.

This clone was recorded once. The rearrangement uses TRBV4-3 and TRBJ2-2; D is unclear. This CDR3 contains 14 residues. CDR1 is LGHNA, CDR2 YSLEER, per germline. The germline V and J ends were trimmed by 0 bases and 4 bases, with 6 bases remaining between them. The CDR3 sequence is CASSQDGGTGELFF. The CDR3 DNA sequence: TGCGCCAGCAGCCAAGACGGTGGCACCGGGGAGCTGTTTTTT.

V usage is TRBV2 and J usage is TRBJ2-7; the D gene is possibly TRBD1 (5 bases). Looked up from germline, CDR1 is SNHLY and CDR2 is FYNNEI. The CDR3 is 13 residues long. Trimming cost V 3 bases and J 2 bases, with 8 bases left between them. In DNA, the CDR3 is TGTGCCAGCAGTGATGGCAGGGCCTACGAGCAGTACTTC. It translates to CASSDGRAYEQYF.

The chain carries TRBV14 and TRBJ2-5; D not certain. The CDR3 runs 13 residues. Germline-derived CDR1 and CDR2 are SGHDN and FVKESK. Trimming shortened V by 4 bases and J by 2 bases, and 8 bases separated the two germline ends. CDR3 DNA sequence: TGTGCCAGCAGCCTACAGTTTCAAGAGACCCAGTACTTC. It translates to CASSLQFQETQYF. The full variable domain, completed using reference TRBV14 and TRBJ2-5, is EAGVTQFPSHSVIEKGQTVTLRCDPISGHDNLYWYRRVMGKEIKFLLHFVKESKQDESGMPNNRFLAERTGGTYSTLKVQPAELEDSGVYFCASSLQFQETQYFGPGTRLLVL.

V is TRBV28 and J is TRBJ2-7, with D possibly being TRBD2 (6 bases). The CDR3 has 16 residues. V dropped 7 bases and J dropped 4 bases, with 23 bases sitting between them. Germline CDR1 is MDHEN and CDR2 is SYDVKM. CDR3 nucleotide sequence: TGTGCCAGCACCTTAGGGGTTGACTGGGGAGGTTACGAGCAGTACTTC. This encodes CASTLGVDWGGYEQYF.

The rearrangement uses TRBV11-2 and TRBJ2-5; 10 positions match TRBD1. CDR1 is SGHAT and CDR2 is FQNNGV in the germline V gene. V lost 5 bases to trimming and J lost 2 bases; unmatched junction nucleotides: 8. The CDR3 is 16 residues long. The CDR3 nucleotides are TGTGCCAGCAGCCCAGAGCCGGACAGGGGGCAAGAGACCCAGTACTTC. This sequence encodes CASSPEPDRGQETQYF.

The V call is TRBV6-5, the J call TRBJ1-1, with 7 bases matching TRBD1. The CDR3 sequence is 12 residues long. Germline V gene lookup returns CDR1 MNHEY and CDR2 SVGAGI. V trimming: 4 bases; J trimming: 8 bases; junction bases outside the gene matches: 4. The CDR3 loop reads CASSFRQGEAFF. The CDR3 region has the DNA TGTGCCAGCAGTTTCAGACAGGGAGAAGCTTTCTTT.

CDR3 loop: CASKATGMNTEAFF. The CDR3 DNA is TGTGCCAGCAAAGCCACAGGGATGAACACTGAAGCTTTCTTT. The genes are TRBV5-4 and TRBJ1-1, with D possibly being TRBD1 (6 bases). The CDR3 is 14 amino acids. V lost 6 bases to trimming and J lost 0 bases, with 12 bases between them. Germline V gene sequence: CDR1 SGHNT, CDR2 YYREEE (reference sequence). Looking up the rest from reference TRBV5-4 and TRBJ1-1 gives the full variable domain: ETGVTQSPTHLIKTRGQQVTLRCSSQSGHNTVSWYQQALGQGPQFIFQYYREEENGRGNFPPRFSGLQFPNYSSELNVNALELDDSALYLCASKATGMNTEAFFGQGTRLTVV.

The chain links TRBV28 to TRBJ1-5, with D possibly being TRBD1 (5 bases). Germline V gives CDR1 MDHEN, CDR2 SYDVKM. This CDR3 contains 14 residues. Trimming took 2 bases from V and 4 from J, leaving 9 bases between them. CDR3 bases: TGTGCCAGCAGTTTACTGACAGCGAATCAGCCCCAGCATTTT. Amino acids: CASSLLTANQPQHF.

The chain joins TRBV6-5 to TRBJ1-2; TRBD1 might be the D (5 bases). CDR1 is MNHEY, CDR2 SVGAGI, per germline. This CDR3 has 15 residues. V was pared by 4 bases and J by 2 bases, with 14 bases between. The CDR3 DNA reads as TGTGCCAGCAGTTTTACCAGGGAAGGGAACTATGGCTACACCTTC. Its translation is CASSFTREGNYGYTF.

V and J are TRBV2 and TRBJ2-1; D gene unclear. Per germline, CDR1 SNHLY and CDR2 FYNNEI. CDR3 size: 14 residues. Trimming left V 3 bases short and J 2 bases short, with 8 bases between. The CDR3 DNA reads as TGTGCCAGCAGTGACGCGCGTCCCTACAATGAGCAGTTCTTC. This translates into CASSDARPYNEQFF.

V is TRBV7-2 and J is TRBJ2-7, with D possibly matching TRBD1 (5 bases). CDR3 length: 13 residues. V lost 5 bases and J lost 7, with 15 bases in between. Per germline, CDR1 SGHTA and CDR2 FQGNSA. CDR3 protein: CASSVHRKLEQYF. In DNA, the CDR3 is TGTGCCAGCAGCGTACACAGGAAACTAGAGCAGTACTTC. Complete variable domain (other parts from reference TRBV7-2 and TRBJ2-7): GAGVSQSPSNKVTEKGKDVELRCDPISGHTALYWYRQSLGQGLEFLIYFQGNSAPDKSGLPSDRFSAERTGGSVSTLTIQRTQQEDSAVYLCASSVHRKLEQYFGPGTRLTVT.

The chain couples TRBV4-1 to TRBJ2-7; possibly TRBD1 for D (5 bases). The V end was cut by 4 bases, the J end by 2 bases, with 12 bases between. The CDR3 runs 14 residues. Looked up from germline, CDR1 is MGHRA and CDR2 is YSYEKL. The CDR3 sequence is CASSLDDRTYEQYF. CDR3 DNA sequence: TGCGCCAGCAGCCTAGACGACAGAACCTACGAGCAGTACTTC.

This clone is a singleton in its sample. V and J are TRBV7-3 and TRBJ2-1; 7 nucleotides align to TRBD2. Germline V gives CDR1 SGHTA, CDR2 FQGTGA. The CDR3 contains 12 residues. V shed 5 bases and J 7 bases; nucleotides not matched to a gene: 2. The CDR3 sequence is CASSPGGNEQFF. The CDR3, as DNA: TGTGCCAGCAGCCCCGGGGGGAATGAGCAGTTCTTC.